This TCR beta chain derives from a study of early T cells in non-severe SARS-CoV-2 infection. This CDR3 spans 10 amino acids. Germline CDR1 and CDR2: MNHEY and SMNVEV (reference sequence). Trimming removed 3 bases from V and 6 bases from J, with 3 bases in between. TCRdb re-analysed the 5' RACE reads in MiXCR, keeping a single row per CDR3 protein. Found here are roughly 51,000 distinct CDR3 sequences, roughly 8% of them singletons; the top ten hold about 10%. This receptor was identified in an adult who was a healthcare worker with PCR-confirmed SARS-CoV-2 infection or an uninfected control (not recorded which). Sample: whole blood, taken at baseline. The chain combines TRBV27 with TRBJ2-7, with D unresolved. The CDR3 reads CASSFGEQYF. The DNA for the CDR3 is TGTGCCAGCAGTTTCGGCGAGCAGTACTTC.